The 10 T cell receptor beta chains below were found in one sample sequenced in a study of T cells in Graves' hyperthyroidism and ophthalmopathy (dated 2019 in TCRdb). The library was prepared using multiplex PCR. TCRdb lists the instrument as Illumina HiSeq 2000. The TCR beta CDR3 regions were amplified from the RNA transcripts. A first-round RT-PCR of the TCR CDR3 used the HTBI primer set with the Qiagen OneStep RT-PCR kit. The public reads were reprocessed in TCRdb via fastp at Q25 and MiXCR, keeping in-frame beta chains. Entries are consolidated by CDR3 protein sequence, retaining the most common genes and DNA. A total of 250,000 or so distinct CDR3 sequences appear in this sample, about 16% of them only once. The leading ten clones occupy about 30% of the sample. Sequenced input: blood. Receptors originate from a woman between 45 and 65 years old with Graves' hyperthyroidism that later progressed to Graves' ophthalmopathy.

This clonotype was seen at least ten times. V usage is TRBV10-3 and J usage is TRBJ1-5, with 8 bases lining up with TRBD1. V shed 2 bases and J 4 bases; nucleotides not matched to a gene: 1. The CDR3 covers 14 residues. Germline loops: CDR1 ENHRY, CDR2 SYGVKD. The DNA for the CDR3 is TGTGCCATCAGTGAGGACAGGGGTAATCAGCCCCAGCATTTT. It specifies CAISEDRGNQPQHF.

This clonotype occurred many times. This rearrangement joins TRBV28 to TRBJ2-1; D gene ambiguous. The CDR3 extends over 14 amino acids. From germline, CDR1 is MDHEN and CDR2 SYDVKM. Between the trimmed V and J ends, which lost 6 bases and 5 bases, there was a span of 14 bases. The CDR3 protein is CASSPRWRHNEQFF. CDR3 sequence (DNA): TGTGCCAGCAGCCCTAGATGGCGGCACAATGAGCAGTTCTTC.

This clonotype occurred many times. This chain joins TRBV18 and TRBJ2-3; no clear D gene. Trimming left V 3 bases short and J 5 bases short, with 9 bases between. Germline V gene lookup returns CDR1 KGHSH and CDR2 LQKENI. CDR3 length: 13 amino acids. CDR3 amino acids: CASSPMSVDTQYF. The DNA for the CDR3 is TGTGCCAGCTCACCGATGTCTGTAGATACGCAGTATTTT.

This clonotype was observed many times. This chain joins TRBV28 and TRBJ2-7; D may be TRBD1 or TRBD2 (5 bases each). The CDR3 has 17 residues. The germline CDR1 and CDR2 sequences are MDHEN and SYDVKM. V dropped 6 bases and J dropped 2 bases, with 23 bases sitting between them. CDR3 coding DNA: TGTGCCAGCAGCCACACGATACCGGGGCCCTCGGCCTACGAGCAGTACTTC. It is translated as CASSHTIPGPSAYEQYF.

This clonotype appeared a few times. J is TRBJ2-7 and V is TRBV25-1, with 9 bases matching TRBD1. CDR3 size: 15 residues. CDR1 MGHDK and CDR2 SYGVNS come from the germline V gene. The ends lost 4 bases at V and 4 bases at J; junction bases unmatched: 8. For the CDR3, the DNA is TGTGCCAGCAGTGCAGGACAGGGGACGGGGTACGAGCAGTACTTC. This sequence encodes CASSAGQGTGYEQYF.

This clonotype was recorded at least ten times. This chain uses TRBV25-1 with TRBJ2-7, with D perhaps matching TRBD1 (5 bases). CDR1 is MGHDK, CDR2 SYGVNS, per germline. This CDR3 comprises 15 residues. V lost 3 bases and J lost 2, with 14 bases in between. CDR3 protein: CASSDLLTVPYEQYF. Here the CDR3 DNA reads TGTGCCAGCAGTGACCTCTTGACAGTTCCCTACGAGCAGTACTTC.

This clonotype was recorded at least ten times. The chain joins TRBV2 to TRBJ2-5; TRBD1 matches at 7 bases. The length of the CDR3 is 14 residues. The junction had 8 bases not matched to a gene; V was cut back by 7 bases and J by 3 bases. The germline V gene has CDR1 SNHLY and CDR2 FYNNEI. CDR3 bases: TGTGCCAGCACCACCAACAGGGGAAAAGAGACCCAGTACTTC. This encodes CASTTNRGKETQYF.

The chain joins TRBV28 to TRBJ1-5; 9 bases are shared with TRBD1. Germline CDR1 is MDHEN and CDR2 is SYDVKM. The trim removed 1 base at V and 6 bases at J, leaving 10 bases unmatched. The length of the CDR3 is 17 residues. This chain's CDR3 is CASSLYGGQGLGQPQHF. Here the CDR3 DNA reads TGTGCCAGCAGTTTATACGGTGGACAGGGGTTAGGTCAGCCCCAGCATTTT.

This clonotype appeared a few times. DNA of the CDR3: TGCGCCAGCAGCTTGGGGGCAGGGGACTATGGCTACACCTTC. Protein: CASSLGAGDYGYTF. The chain is built from TRBV5-1 and TRBJ1-2; maybe TRBD1 (6 bases). The length of the CDR3 is 14 residues. The germline V gene encodes CDR1 SGHRS and CDR2 YFSETQ. V shed 0 bases and J shed 3 bases, with 9 bases lying between them.

This clonotype was seen a few times. The CDR3 bases are TGTGCCAGTAGGGGCGTAGCGGGAGGCAACACCGGGGAGCTGTTTTTT. Translated: CASRGVAGGNTGELFF. The V and J genes are TRBV19 and TRBJ2-2; the match to TRBD2 covers 10 bases. Germline trimming cut 6 bases from V and 2 bases from J; bases unmatched to any gene: 6. Germline V gene data show CDR1 as LNHDA and CDR2 as SQIVND (reference sequence). This CDR3 region has 16 residues.